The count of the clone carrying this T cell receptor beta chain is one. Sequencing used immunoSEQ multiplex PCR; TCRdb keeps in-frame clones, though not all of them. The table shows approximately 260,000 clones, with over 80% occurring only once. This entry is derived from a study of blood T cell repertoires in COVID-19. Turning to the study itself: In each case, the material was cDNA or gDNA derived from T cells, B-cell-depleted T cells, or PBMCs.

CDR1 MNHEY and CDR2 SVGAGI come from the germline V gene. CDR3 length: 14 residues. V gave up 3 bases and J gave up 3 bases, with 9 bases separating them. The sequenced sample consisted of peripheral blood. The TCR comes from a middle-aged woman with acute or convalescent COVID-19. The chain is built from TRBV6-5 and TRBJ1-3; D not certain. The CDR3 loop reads CASSYMEFGNTIYF. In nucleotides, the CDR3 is TGTGCCAGCAGTTATATGGAGTTTGGAAACACCATATATTTT.